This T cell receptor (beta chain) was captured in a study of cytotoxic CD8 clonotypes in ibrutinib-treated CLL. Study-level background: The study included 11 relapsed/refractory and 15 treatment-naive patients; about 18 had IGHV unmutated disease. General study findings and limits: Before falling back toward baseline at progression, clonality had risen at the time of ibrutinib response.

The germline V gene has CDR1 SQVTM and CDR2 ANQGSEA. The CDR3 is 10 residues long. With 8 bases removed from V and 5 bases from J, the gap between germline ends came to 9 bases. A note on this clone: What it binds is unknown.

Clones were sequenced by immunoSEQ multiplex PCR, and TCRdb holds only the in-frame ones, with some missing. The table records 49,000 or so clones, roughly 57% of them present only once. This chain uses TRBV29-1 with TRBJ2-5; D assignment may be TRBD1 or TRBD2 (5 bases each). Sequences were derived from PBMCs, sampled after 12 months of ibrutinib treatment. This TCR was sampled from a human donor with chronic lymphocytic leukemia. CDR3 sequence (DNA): TGCAGCTCCTGGGGGGAGACCCAGTACTTC. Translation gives CSSWGETQYF. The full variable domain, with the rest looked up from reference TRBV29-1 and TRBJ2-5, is SAVISQKPSRDICQRGTSLTIQCQVDSQVTMMFWYRQQPGQSLTLIATANQGSEATYESGFVIDKFPISRPNLTFSTLTVSNMSPEDSSIYLCSSWGETQYFGPGTRLLVL.